This TCR beta chain is from a study of T cell changes during pregnancy in multiple sclerosis. In its sample, this clone was seen once. The same CDR3 is also encoded by other DNA sequences in this sample. Germline loops: CDR1 SGHRS, CDR2 YFSETQ. Trimming stripped 0 bases from V and 2 bases from J, with 8 bases between. The CDR3 is 14 amino acids. The data were produced by immunoSEQ multiplex PCR, yet TCRdb's version contains in-frame clones alone and is incomplete. This sample has some 54,000 clones, with 94% found just once. The chain is built from TRBV5-1 and TRBJ1-2; maybe TRBD1 (6 bases). The specimen comprised CD8+ T cells from peripheral blood mononuclear cells, sampled in the third trimester of pregnancy. The sequence was obtained from a female donor with multiple sclerosis, enrolled in a pregnancy study. CDR3 bases: TGCGCCAGCAGCTTGGGGCAGGGGAACTATGGCTACACCTTC. This codes for CASSLGQGNYGYTF.